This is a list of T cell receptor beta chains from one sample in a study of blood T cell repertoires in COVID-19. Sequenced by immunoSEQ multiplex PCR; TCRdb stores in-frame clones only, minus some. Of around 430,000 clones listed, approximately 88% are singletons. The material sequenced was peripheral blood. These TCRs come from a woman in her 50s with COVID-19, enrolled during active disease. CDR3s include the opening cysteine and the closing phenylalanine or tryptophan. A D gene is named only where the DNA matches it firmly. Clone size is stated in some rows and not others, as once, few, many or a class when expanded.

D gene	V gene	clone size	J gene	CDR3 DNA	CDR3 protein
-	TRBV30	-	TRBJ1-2	TGTGCCACGGCACGGGGAGGTCACGGCTACACCTTC	CATARGGHGYTF
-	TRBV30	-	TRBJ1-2	TGTGCCTGGAGTCGCCCGCGGGGGAGTCCTAACTATGGCTACACCTTC	CAWSRPRGSPNYGYTF
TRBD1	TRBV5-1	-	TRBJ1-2	TGCGCCAGCAGCCCCCCGACAGGGGGGTATGGCTACACCTTC	CASSPPTGGYGYTF
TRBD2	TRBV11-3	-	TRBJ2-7	TGTGCCAGCAGCTTCCTTAGCGGGGGTACGTACGAGCAGTACTTC	CASSFLSGGTYEQYF
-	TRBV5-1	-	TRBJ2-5	TGCGCCAGCAGCTTGGTCCAGGGAGGAGAGACCCAGTACTTC	CASSLVQGGETQYF
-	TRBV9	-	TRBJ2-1	TGTGCCAGCAGCGTGGGCTTACCCAATGAGCAGTTCTTC	CASSVGLPNEQFF
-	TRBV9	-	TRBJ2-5	TGTGCCAGCAGCGTAGCCGGCGGGCCGACCCAAGAGACCCAGTACTTC	CASSVAGGPTQETQYF
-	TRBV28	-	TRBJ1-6	TGTGCCAGCAGTTTACCGGGGTCAGGACAGAGTTCACCCCTCCACTTT	CASSLPGSGQSSPLHF
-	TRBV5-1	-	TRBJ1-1	TGCGCCAGCAGCTTGGGGAGATCGAACACTGAAGCTTTCTTT	CASSLGRSNTEAFF
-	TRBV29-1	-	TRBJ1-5	TGCAGCGTTGGTCAGGGTGGGAATCAGCCCCAGCATTTT	CSVGQGGNQPQHF
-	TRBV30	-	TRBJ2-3	TGTGCCTGGAGTACTCGAATCCGGGACACCCGATCAGATACGCAGTATTTT	CAWSTRIRDTRSDTQYF
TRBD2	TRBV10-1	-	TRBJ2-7	TGCGCCAGCAGTGAGTTCCGGGGGGGCATATACGAGCAGTACTTC	CASSEFRGGIYEQYF
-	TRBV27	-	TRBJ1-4	TGTGCCACCAGCTGGTCGGGGGCAACTAATGAAAAACTGTTTTTT	CATSWSGATNEKLFF
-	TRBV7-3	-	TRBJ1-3	TGTGCCAGCAGCTTAAATGGGGCAATAGGAAACACCATATATTTT	CASSLNGAIGNTIYF
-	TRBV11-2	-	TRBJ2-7	TGTGCCAGCAGCTTAGTGGGTGTTGGCAGGTCCTACGAGCAGTACTTC	CASSLVGVGRSYEQYF
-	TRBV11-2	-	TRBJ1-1	TGTGCCAGCAAGGTGGGGGCCGTGGGCACTGAAGCTTTCTTT	CASKVGAVGTEAFF
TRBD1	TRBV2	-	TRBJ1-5	TGTGCCAGCACTCTGGCCAGGGGGCAACAGCCCCAGCATTTT	CASTLARGQQPQHF
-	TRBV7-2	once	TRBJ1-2	TGTGCCAGCAGCTTATTTACAGGGTATGGCTACACCTTC	CASSLFTGYGYTF
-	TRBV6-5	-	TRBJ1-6	TGTGCCAGCAGTTACTCAGGGCTCGCGGGGTCACCCCTCCACTTT	CASSYSGLAGSPLHF
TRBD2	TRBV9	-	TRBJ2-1	TGTGCCAGCAGCGTATATAGCGGGGGGGTTTACAATGAGCAGTTCTTC	CASSVYSGGVYNEQFF
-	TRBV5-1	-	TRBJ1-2	TGCGCCAGCAGCTATGACAAATCCTATGGCTACACCTTC	CASSYDKSYGYTF
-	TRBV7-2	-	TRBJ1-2	TGTGCCAGCTTTAAGGGGTATGGCTACACCTTC	CASFKGYGYTF
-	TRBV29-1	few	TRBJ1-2	TGCAGCGTACGGGAGTCTAACTATGGCTACACCTTC	CSVRESNYGYTF
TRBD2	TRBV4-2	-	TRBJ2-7	TGTGCCAGCAGCCAAGTTAGGGGAGGGGCCGAGCAGTACTTC	CASSQVRGGAEQYF
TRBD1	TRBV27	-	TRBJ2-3	TGTGCCAGCAGTTTGCGGGACAGGGGGTCGTCTACGCAGTATTTT	CASSLRDRGSSTQYF
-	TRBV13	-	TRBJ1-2	TGTGCCAGCAGCCTAGGGCGGGGAGGCTACACCTTC	CASSLGRGGYTF
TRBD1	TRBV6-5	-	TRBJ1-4	TGTGCCAGCAGTCGTTTTCAGGGGGCCGGAGAAAAACTGTTTTTT	CASSRFQGAGEKLFF
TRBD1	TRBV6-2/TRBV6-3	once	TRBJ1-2	TGTGCCAGCAGCCCTTGGTACAGGGGCAACTATGGCTACACCTTC	CASSPWYRGNYGYTF
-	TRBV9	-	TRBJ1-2	TGTGCCAGCAGCGGGGGGCCTTATGGCTACACCTTC	CASSGGPYGYTF
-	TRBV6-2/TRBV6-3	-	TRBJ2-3	TGTGCCAGCAGTTACTCCGGGGGGCTAAGGGCAGATACGCAGTATTTT	CASSYSGGLRADTQYF
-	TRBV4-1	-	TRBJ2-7	TGCGCCAGCAGCCTTTCGTCCGGCTACGAGCAGTACTTC	CASSLSSGYEQYF
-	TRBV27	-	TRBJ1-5	TGTGCCAGCAGTTCGAGGAAGTTAAGCAATCAGCCCCAGCATTTT	CASSSRKLSNQPQHF
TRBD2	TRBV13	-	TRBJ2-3	TGTGCCAGCAGCTCCGCCCTAGCGGGGGTCACAGATACGCAGTATTTT	CASSSALAGVTDTQYF
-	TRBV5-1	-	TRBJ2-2	TGCGCCAGCAGACGCGACAGGAACACCGGGGAGCTGTTTTTT	CASRRDRNTGELFF
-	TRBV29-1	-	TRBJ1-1	TGCAGCGTTGGACAGCTAAACACTGAAGCTTTCTTT	CSVGQLNTEAFF
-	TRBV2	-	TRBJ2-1	TGTGCCAGCAAGGAGGGCGGGGGCCCTCGGAATGAGCAGTTCTTC	CASKEGGGPRNEQFF
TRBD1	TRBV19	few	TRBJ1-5	TGTGCCAGTAGTTCCAGGGGGCGCGGGCAGCCCCAGCATTTT	CASSSRGRGQPQHF
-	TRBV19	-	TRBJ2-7	TGTGCCAGTAGGCGATCGGGAACCGGCGGAACCTACGAGCAGTACTTC	CASRRSGTGGTYEQYF
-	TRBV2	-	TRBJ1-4	TGTGCCAGCAGCCCTAAGACGAGGACTGAGAATGAAAAACTGTTTTTT	CASSPKTRTENEKLFF
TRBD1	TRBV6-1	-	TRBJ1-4	TGTGCCAGCAGTGATAGATCCGGGACAGATGAAAAACTGTTTTTT	CASSDRSGTDEKLFF
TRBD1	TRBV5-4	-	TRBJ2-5	TGTGCCAGCACCTCGGCCAACAGGGGACGTCGAGAGACCCAGTACTTC	CASTSANRGRRETQYF
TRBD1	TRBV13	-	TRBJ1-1	TGTGCCAGCAGCCAAGGAGAGACAGGGGACTTT	CASSQGETGDF
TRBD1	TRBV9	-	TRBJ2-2	TGTGCCAGCAGCGGGGGACAGGGAAAGATGAACACCGGGGAGCTGTTTTTT	CASSGGQGKMNTGELFF
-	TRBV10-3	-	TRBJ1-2	TGTGCTATCAGTGAGTCGGTGACGGGAGAGGGTGGCTACACCTTC	CAISESVTGEGGYTF
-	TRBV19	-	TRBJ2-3	TGTGCCAGTAGTATAGATCCTTGGGGGGGCAGAGATACGCAGTATTTT	CASSIDPWGGRDTQYF
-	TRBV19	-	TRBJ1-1	TGTGCCAGTAGTATAGGGAGAATTCCGGGGACTGAAGCTTTCTTT	CASSIGRIPGTEAFF
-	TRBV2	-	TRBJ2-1	TGTGCCAGCAGTGGGGAGACGGCATCAGTAGGCTACAATGAGCAGTTCTTC	CASSGETASVGYNEQFF
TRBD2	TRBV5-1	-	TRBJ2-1	TGCGCCAGCGGAACTAGCGGGGGGGCCTTCGAGCAGTTCTTC	CASGTSGGAFEQFF
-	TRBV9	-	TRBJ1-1	TGTGCCAGCAGCGCCTTAAACACTGAAGCTTTCTTT	CASSALNTEAFF
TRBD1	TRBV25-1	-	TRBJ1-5	TGTGCCAGCAGTACAGGGGGCACTCAGCCCCAGCATTTT	CASSTGGTQPQHF
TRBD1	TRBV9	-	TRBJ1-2	TGTGCCAGCAGCGTTGGGACAGGCTATGGCTACACCTTC	CASSVGTGYGYTF
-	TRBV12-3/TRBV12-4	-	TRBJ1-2	TGTGCCAGCAGTCCTATTGACAGATATGGCTACACCTTC	CASSPIDRYGYTF